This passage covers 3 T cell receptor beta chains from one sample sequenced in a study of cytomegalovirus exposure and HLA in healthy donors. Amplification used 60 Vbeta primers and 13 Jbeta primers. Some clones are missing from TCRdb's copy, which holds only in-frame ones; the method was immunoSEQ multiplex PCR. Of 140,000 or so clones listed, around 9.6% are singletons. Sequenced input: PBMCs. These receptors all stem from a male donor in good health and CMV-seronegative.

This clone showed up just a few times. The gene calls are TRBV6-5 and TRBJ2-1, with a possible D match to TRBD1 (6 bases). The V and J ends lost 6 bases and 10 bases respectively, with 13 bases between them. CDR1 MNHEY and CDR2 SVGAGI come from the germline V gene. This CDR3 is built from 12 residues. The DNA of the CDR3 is TGTGCCAGCAGATCCACCCAGGGGGAGCAGTTCTTC. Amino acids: CASRSTQGEQFF.

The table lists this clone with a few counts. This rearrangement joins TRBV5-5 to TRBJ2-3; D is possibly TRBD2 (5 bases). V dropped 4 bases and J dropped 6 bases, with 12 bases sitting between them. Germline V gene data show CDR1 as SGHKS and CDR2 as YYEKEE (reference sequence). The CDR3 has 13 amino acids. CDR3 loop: CASSSGPEDTQYF. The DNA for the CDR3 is TGTGCCAGCAGCAGCGGCCCAGAGGATACGCAGTATTTT.

DNA of the CDR3: TGTGCCAGCAGCCCCCGACAGGGTGCCTACAATGAGCAGTTCTTC. This codes for CASSPRQGAYNEQFF. The rearrangement uses TRBV6-5 and TRBJ2-1; 7 bases fit TRBD1. The CDR3 loop spans 15 amino acids. After removal of 6 bases from V and 2 bases from J, the junction contained 7 bases not matched to a gene. CDR1 and CDR2 from the germline V gene are MNHEY and SVGAGI.